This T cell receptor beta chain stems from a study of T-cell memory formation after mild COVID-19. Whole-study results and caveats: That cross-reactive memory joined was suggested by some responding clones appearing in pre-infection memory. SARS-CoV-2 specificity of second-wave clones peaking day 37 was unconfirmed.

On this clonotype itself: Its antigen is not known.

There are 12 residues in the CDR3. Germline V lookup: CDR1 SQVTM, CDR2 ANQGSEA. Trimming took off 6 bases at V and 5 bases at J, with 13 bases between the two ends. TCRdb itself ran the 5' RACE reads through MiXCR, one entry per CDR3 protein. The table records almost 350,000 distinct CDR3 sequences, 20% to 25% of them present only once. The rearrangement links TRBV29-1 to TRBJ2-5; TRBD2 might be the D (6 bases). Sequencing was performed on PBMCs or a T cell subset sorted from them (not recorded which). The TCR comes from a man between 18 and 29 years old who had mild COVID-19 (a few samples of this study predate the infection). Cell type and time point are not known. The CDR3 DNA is TGCAGCGTCCAACGGGGGAGGGAGACCCAGTACTTC. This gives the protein CSVQRGRETQYF.